The TCR beta chain under discussion was sequenced for a study of blood T cell repertoires in COVID-19. Study processing details: It was from reference gene primer amplification that nucleated cell counts were estimated. Data came from immunoSEQ multiplex PCR; TCRdb stores just in-frame clones and leaves some out. That table furnishes V, J and clone size, whereas the DNA furnished D and trimming. The sample lists over 100,000 clones; 80% were seen once. The germline V gene has CDR1 SGHDN and CDR2 FVKESK. Losses at the gene ends were 6 bases for V and 3 bases for J; bases not matched to a gene: 5. CDR3 length: 14 residues.

The specimen was peripheral blood. This receptor was obtained from a man aged 60 to 75 with active or convalescent COVID-19. V gene TRBV14 combines with J gene TRBJ2-1, with 7 nucleotides matching TRBD2. CDR3 DNA sequence: TGTGCCAGCAGAGGGAGGGAGGGCTACAATGAGCAGTTCTTC. As protein: CASRGREGYNEQFF.